This paragraph reports one T cell receptor beta chain. CDR3 length equals 17 residues. Germline V gives CDR1 SGHTS, CDR2 YDEGEE. Between the trimmed V and J ends, which lost 4 bases and 4 bases, there was a span of 22 bases. The sample is drawn from a study of blood T cell repertoires in COVID-19. Some clones are missing from TCRdb's copy, which holds only in-frame ones; the method was immunoSEQ multiplex PCR. The table includes fewer than 130,000 clones, more than 75% detected once. What was sequenced was peripheral blood. The clonotype originates from a woman aged 50 to 60 with acute or convalescent COVID-19. The V and J genes are TRBV5-8 and TRBJ2-3; a weak D match, TRBD2 (6 bases). The CDR3 protein is CASSVHWGDRISDTQYF. The CDR3 DNA follows: TGTGCCAGCAGCGTCCATTGGGGGGACCGGATTTCAGATACGCAGTATTTT.